These 26 T cell receptor beta chains share one sample of origin, sequenced in a study of shared clonotypes between healthy human individuals. TCRdb's table, derived via immunoSEQ multiplex PCR, lists solely in-frame clones and lacks some. The sample has millions of clones, about 95% seen once. The naive CD8 fraction comprised CD45RO-negative cells positively selected for CCR7 and excluded terminally differentiated effector memory CD45RA+ cells. The sequenced sample consisted of naive CD8+ T cells sorted from blood. Source of these receptors: a man between 18 and 29 years old in good health.

The gene calls are TRBV11-2 and TRBJ2-3; D uncertain. V was clipped by 6 bases and J by 2 bases, with 9 bases between them. The germline V gene has CDR1 SGHAT and CDR2 FQNNGV. The CDR3 covers 13 residues. The CDR3 reads CASSMLLTDTQYF. The CDR3, as DNA: TGTGCCAGCAGTATGCTTCTCACAGATACGCAGTATTTT.

The chain links TRBV6-4 to TRBJ2-7; D may match TRBD1 or TRBD2 (6 bases each). CDR1 and CDR2 from the germline V gene are MRHNA and SNTAGT. Trimming took 0 bases from V and 3 from J, leaving 18 bases between them. The CDR3 length is 17 residues. CDR3 coding DNA: TGTGCCAGCAGTGACTCGAATACAGGGACTCTCTACTACGAGCAGTACTTC. Translating gives CASSDSNTGTLYYEQYF.

CDR3 sequence reads: CASSLSSSFYNEQFF. The CDR3 DNA reads TGTGCCAGCAGTTTGAGCTCGTCTTTCTACAATGAGCAGTTCTTC. The V gene is TRBV27, the J gene TRBJ2-1; no clear D gene. From germline, CDR1 is MNHEY and CDR2 SMNVEV (reference sequence). Trimming took 3 bases from V and 3 from J, leaving 12 bases between them. This CDR3 comprises 15 residues.

CDR3: CASSTSGLPLKPQHF. The CDR3 DNA follows: TGTGCCAGCAGCACCTCAGGGCTCCCCTTGAAGCCCCAGCATTTT. V usage is TRBV7-9 and J usage is TRBJ1-5; tentative D call: TRBD1 (5 bases). The germline V and J ends were trimmed by 5 bases and 8 bases, with 19 bases remaining between them. The CDR3 contains 15 residues. The germline CDR1 and CDR2 sequences are SEHNR and FQNEAQ (reference sequence).

The chain recombines TRBV11-2 with TRBJ2-1; perhaps D is TRBD1 or TRBD2 (6 bases each). Trimming removed 10 bases from V and 5 bases from J, with 18 bases in between. Germline V gene data show CDR1 as SGHAT and CDR2 as FQNNGV. The CDR3 contains 14 residues. The CDR3 DNA reads as TGTGCCATCACCCGGTCGGGGGCGGACAATGAGCAGTTCTTC. Protein: CAITRSGADNEQFF.

This clone was detected only a few times. The chain recombines TRBV11-2 with TRBJ1-2, with D possibly matching TRBD1 (5 bases). CDR3 size: 14 residues. Trimming removed 5 bases at V and 4 bases at J, with 14 bases between. The germline V gene has CDR1 SGHAT and CDR2 FQNNGV. The CDR3 coding sequence is TGTGCCAGCAGCCCCCTTTGGGACCTCTATGGCTACACCTTC. Translation: CASSPLWDLYGYTF. The entire variable domain, with the rest obtained from reference TRBV11-2 and TRBJ1-2, is as follows: EAGVAQSPRYKIIEKRQSVAFWCNPISGHATLYWYQQILGQGPKLLIQFQNNGVVDDSQLPKDRFSAERLKGVDSTLKIQPAKLEDSAVYLCASSPLWDLYGYTFGSGTRLTVV.

As concerns this clone: The sample contains more than one DNA sequence encoding this CDR3. The genes are TRBV9 and TRBJ2-3; 7 bases line up with TRBD2. CDR1 and CDR2 from the germline V gene are SGDLS and YYNGEE. The CDR3 consists of 14 residues. V lost 0 bases, J lost 5 bases, and 3 bases stayed unmatched. The CDR3 coding sequence is TGTGCCAGCAGCGTAGCCGGCGGGGGAGATACGCAGTATTTT. As protein: CASSVAGGGDTQYF.

The rearrangement uses TRBV6-1 and TRBJ1-5; no firm D call. Germline V lookup: CDR1 MNHNS, CDR2 SASEGT. Trimming removed 3 bases at V and 0 bases at J, with 15 bases between. CDR3 size: 17 residues. The CDR3 DNA sequence: TGTGCCAGCAGTGAGATAGCAGCTCATTATAGCAATCAGCCCCAGCATTTT. Protein: CASSEIAAHYSNQPQHF.

V gene TRBV7-3 combines with J gene TRBJ2-3; maybe TRBD2 (5 bases). Germline V gene sequence: CDR1 SGHTA, CDR2 FQGTGA. The CDR3 length is 15 residues. V lost 2 bases and J lost 1, with 10 bases in between. The CDR3 spells CASSLAFGGTDTQYF. CDR3 DNA sequence: TGTGCCAGCAGCTTAGCGTTCGGGGGCACAGATACGCAGTATTTT. Based on the CDR3 plus reference TRBV7-3 and TRBJ2-3, the full variable domain is GAGVSQTPSNKVTEKGKYVELRCDPISGHTALYWYRQSLGQGPEFLIYFQGTGAADDSGLPNDRFFAVRPEGSVSTLKIQRTERGDSAVYLCASSLAFGGTDTQYFGPGTRLTVL.

V is TRBV21-1 and J is TRBJ2-7. TRBV21-1 is listed as a pseudogene. This CDR3 has 16 amino acids. The CDR3 spells CASSKVFPQSGYEQYF. CDR3 bases: TGTGCCAGCAGCAAAGTTTTCCCTCAATCTGGCTACGAGCAGTACTTC.

The V call is TRBV4-3, the J call TRBJ1-1; D ambiguous. In germline, CDR1 is LGHNA, CDR2 YSLEER. V was trimmed by 0 bases and J by 7 bases, leaving 9 bases between them. CDR3 length equals 13 residues. CDR3 DNA: TGCGCCAGCAGCCAAGATTATGGGGTTGAAGCTTTCTTT. Protein: CASSQDYGVEAFF.

The V gene is TRBV4-2, the J gene TRBJ2-7, with TRBD1 matching 7 bases. Germline assignment: CDR1 LGHNA and CDR2 YNFKEQ. V dropped 0 bases and J dropped 3; count of bases not matched to a gene: 2. This CDR3 is 14 amino acids long. CDR3: CASSQEGTVYEQYF. The DNA of the CDR3 is TGTGCCAGCAGCCAAGAAGGGACAGTCTACGAGCAGTACTTC.

The V and J genes are TRBV29-1 and TRBJ2-7; 8 bases map to TRBD1. V lost 6 bases to trimming and J lost 5 bases; unmatched junction nucleotides: 6. From germline, CDR1 is SQVTM and CDR2 ANQGSEA. This CDR3 comprises 12 residues. Here the CDR3 DNA reads TGCAGCGTACCAGGACAGGGCCACGAGCAGTACTTC. Its protein product is CSVPGQGHEQYF.

The chain employs TRBV6-1 and TRBJ2-1; 7 nucleotides agree with TRBD2. Per germline, CDR1 MNHNS and CDR2 SASEGT. This CDR3 spans 15 amino acids. V dropped 6 bases and J dropped 2; count of bases not matched to a gene: 7. CDR3: CASRPLAETYNEQFF. In nucleotides, the CDR3 is TGTGCCAGCAGGCCCCTAGCGGAGACCTACAATGAGCAGTTCTTC.

This clone has a single count. This chain joins TRBV7-9 and TRBJ2-5; 9 bases fit TRBD2. CDR1 is SEHNR, CDR2 FQNEAQ, per germline (reference sequence). CDR3 length: 17 amino acids. The J segment lost 2 bases and the V segment lost 5 bases, leaving 12 bases of the junction unmatched. The CDR3 loop reads CASSERGAPHLQETQYF. CDR3 DNA sequence: TGTGCCAGCAGCGAGCGGGGGGCCCCACACCTACAAGAGACCCAGTACTTC.

The chain employs TRBV19 and TRBJ2-7, with D hard to call. The CDR3 totals 15 residues. Germline V gene lookup returns CDR1 LNHDA and CDR2 SQIVND (reference sequence). V was clipped by 5 bases and J by 6 bases, with 20 bases between them. CDR3 bases: TGTGCCAGTAGTCCCAGCAGAGGTTTCGAGAGCGAGCAGTACTTC. Protein product: CASSPSRGFESEQYF.

This chain uses TRBV28 with TRBJ2-1; D is possibly TRBD2 (6 bases). Trimming removed 4 bases at V and 3 bases at J, with 10 bases between. CDR1 MDHEN and CDR2 SYDVKM come from the germline V gene. The CDR3 is made up of 14 amino acids. CDR3 region: CASSSLADYNEQFF. In DNA form, the CDR3 reads TGTGCCAGCAGTTCTTTAGCGGACTACAATGAGCAGTTCTTC.

The chain joins TRBV27 to TRBJ1-1; D is perhaps TRBD1 (6 bases). Trimming pared 8 bases from V and 2 bases from J, leaving 15 bases between. Looked up from germline, CDR1 is MNHEY and CDR2 is SMNVEV (reference sequence). CDR3 length: 14 amino acids. This chain's CDR3 is CASWLRGLNTEAFF. CDR3 coding DNA: TGTGCCAGCTGGCTCCGGGGGCTCAACACTGAAGCTTTCTTT.

V is TRBV6-5 and J is TRBJ2-1; D is undetermined. CDR1 is MNHEY, CDR2 SVGAGI, per germline. The V end lost 6 bases, the J end lost 10 bases, and 13 bases lay between the germline ends. This CDR3 contains 12 residues. In nucleotides, the CDR3 is TGTGCCAGCAGCTCCCCGGCAATGGAGCAGTTCTTC. It yields the protein CASSSPAMEQFF.

Comments on this clone: The sample has other DNA sequences that encode this CDR3 too. The gene calls are TRBV14 and TRBJ1-1; possibly TRBD1 for D (5 bases). This CDR3 is 12 amino acids long. V gave up 4 bases and J gave up 8 bases, with 11 bases separating them. The germline V gene has CDR1 SGHDN and CDR2 FVKESK. CDR3 DNA: TGTGCCAGCAGCCCGACCGGGACGGAAGCTTTCTTT. It encodes CASSPTGTEAFF. Full variable domain (missing parts from reference TRBV14 and TRBJ1-1): EAGVTQFPSHSVIEKGQTVTLRCDPISGHDNLYWYRRVMGKEIKFLLHFVKESKQDESGMPNNRFLAERTGGTYSTLKVQPAELEDSGVYFCASSPTGTEAFFGQGTRLTVV.

This clone was seen only a few times. This CDR3 is also generated by other DNA sequences in the sample. CDR3 amino acids: CASSLEASYEQYF. In nucleotides, the CDR3 is TGTGCCAGCAGCTTGGAGGCCTCCTACGAGCAGTACTTC. The chain links TRBV5-6 to TRBJ2-7; no clear D. This CDR3 has 13 amino acids. Germline V lookup: CDR1 SGHDT, CDR2 YYEEEE. V lost 0 bases and J 0 bases, leaving 4 bases between the germline ends. The full variable domain, its missing parts supplied by reference TRBV5-6 and TRBJ2-7, is DAGVTQSPTHLIKTRGQQVTLRCSPKSGHDTVSWYQQALGQGPQFIFQYYEEEERQRGNFPDRFSGHQFPNYSSELNVNALLLGDSALYLCASSLEASYEQYFGPGTRLTVT.

The V gene is TRBV18, the J gene TRBJ2-1; TRBD2 matches at 14 bases. Per the germline V gene, CDR1 is KGHSH and CDR2 is LQKENI. V lost 3 bases and J lost 0; bases outside the gene matches: 10. This CDR3 contains 20 residues. The CDR3 reads CASSPLGLAGGFLSYNEQFF. The DNA of the CDR3 is TGTGCCAGCTCACCCCTCGGACTAGCGGGGGGTTTTCTCTCCTACAATGAGCAGTTCTTC.

This chain uses TRBV19 with TRBJ1-5; D gene ambiguous. CDR3 length: 14 residues. Trimming left V 5 bases short and J 3 bases short, with 11 bases between. Germline V gene data show CDR1 as LNHDA and CDR2 as SQIVND (reference sequence). As DNA, the CDR3 is TGTGCCAGTAGTTCCCCAGAGGTCAATCAGCCCCAGCATTTT. It translates to CASSSPEVNQPQHF.

This chain uses TRBV6-6 with TRBJ2-7; either TRBD1 or TRBD2 may supply D (5 bases each). The CDR3 contains 12 residues. Trimming removed 4 bases at V and 7 bases at J, with 11 bases between. Germline assignment: CDR1 MNHNY and CDR2 SVGAGI (reference sequence). The CDR3 is CASSSGAQEQYF. Here the CDR3 DNA reads TGTGCCAGCAGTTCCGGGGCCCAGGAGCAGTACTTC.

This clone was observed a single time. The chain joins TRBV7-9 to TRBJ1-1; D gene uncertain. The V end lost 5 bases, the J end lost 8 bases, and 18 bases lay between the germline ends. CDR3 length: 14 amino acids. CDR1 and CDR2 (germline): SEHNR, FQNEAQ (reference sequence). This chain's CDR3 is CASSPTTEAWEAFF. DNA of the CDR3: TGTGCCAGCAGCCCTACAACGGAGGCATGGGAAGCTTTCTTT.

The chain recombines TRBV6-6 with TRBJ2-3; D is possibly TRBD1 (5 bases). Germline V lookup: CDR1 MNHNY, CDR2 SVGAGI (reference sequence). Trimming pared 0 bases from V and 2 bases from J, leaving 12 bases between. This CDR3 contains 16 residues. CDR3 amino acids: CASSYSKGSFTDTQYF. The CDR3, as DNA: TGTGCCAGCAGTTACTCGAAGGGGTCATTCACAGATACGCAGTATTTT.